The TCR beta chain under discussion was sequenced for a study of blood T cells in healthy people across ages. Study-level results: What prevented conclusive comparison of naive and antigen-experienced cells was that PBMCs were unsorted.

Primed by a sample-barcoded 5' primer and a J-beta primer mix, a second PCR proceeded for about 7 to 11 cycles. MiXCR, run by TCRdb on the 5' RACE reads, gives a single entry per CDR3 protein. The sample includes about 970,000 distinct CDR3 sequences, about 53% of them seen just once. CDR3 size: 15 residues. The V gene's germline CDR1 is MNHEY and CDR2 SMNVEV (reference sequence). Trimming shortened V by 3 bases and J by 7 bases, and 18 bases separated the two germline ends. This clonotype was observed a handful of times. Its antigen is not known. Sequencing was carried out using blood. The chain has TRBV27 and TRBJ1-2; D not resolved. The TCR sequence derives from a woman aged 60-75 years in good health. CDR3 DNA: TGTGCCAGCAGTTTTGGGCAGTGGCATATGGGTGGCTACACCTTC. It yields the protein CASSFGQWHMGGYTF.